Given below is one T cell receptor (beta chain) in context. Its antigen remains unidentified. The data stem from a study of T cell responses to AZD1222 COVID-19 vaccine. Study-wide results and limits: At 160-218 and 743-854, vaccine-associated CD4 TCRs were dominant, and they spanned spike. Spike-specific TCR breadth and depth rose after two AZD1222 doses. The sample set comprised mostly white British donors with more females, and clonal diversity was possibly underestimated. Sampled repertoires all dated from after the peak T cell response.

The ends lost 3 bases at V and 3 bases at J; junction bases unmatched: 7. The CDR3 is 15 residues long. Germline V CDR1 and CDR2: KGHSH, LQKENI. Produced via immunoSEQ multiplex PCR; TCRdb's table is partial and in-frame only. Here the sample spans 100,000 to 150,000 clones, approximately 88% being singletons. Sequenced material: peripheral blood, taken on day 0 of AZD1222 vaccination. The sequence derives from an adult in good health. The J gene is TRBJ2-7, the V gene TRBV18, with 8 bases identical to TRBD2. CDR3 in amino acids: CASSPGLGNRYEQYF. The CDR3 DNA follows: TGTGCCAGCTCACCGGGACTAGGGAACCGCTACGAGCAGTACTTC.